The 21 T cell receptor beta chains in this list originate from one sample, sequenced in a study of glioma-infiltrating T cells after dendritic cell vaccination. Regarding time point: after dendritic cell vaccination, including at tumor progression/relapse. Sequencing was performed with immunoSEQ multiplex PCR; in TCRdb, only in-frame clones are kept and a portion is missing. The repertoire consists of 99,000 or so clones, with around 89% occurring once and the leading ten covering approximately 2.7%. Here the sequenced sample was blood, taken after dendritic cell vaccination. These receptors were collected from a human donor with glioblastoma.

The V and J genes are TRBV19 and TRBJ1-1; 8 bases agree with TRBD1. The V and J ends lost 7 bases and 6 bases, in that order; junction bases with no gene match: 7. Germline CDR1 and CDR2: LNHDA and SQIVND (reference sequence). There are 13 residues in the CDR3. CDR3 sequence reads: CASKGQGAAEAFF. For the CDR3, the DNA is TGTGCCAGTAAGGGGCAGGGGGCTGCTGAAGCTTTCTTT.

The rearrangement links TRBV9 to TRBJ2-1; 8 bases map to TRBD2. Trimming removed 2 bases from V and 3 bases from J; junction bases left unmatched: 1. Per germline, CDR1 SGDLS and CDR2 YYNGEE. CDR3 length: 14 residues. The CDR3 DNA sequence: TGTGCCAGCAGCGTTAGCGGGAACTACAATGAGCAGTTCTTC. Translation gives CASSVSGNYNEQFF.

CDR3 region: CASSDPYRGVTEAFF. CDR3 coding DNA: TGTGCCAGCAGTGATCCCTACCGGGGGGTGACTGAAGCTTTCTTT. The chain carries TRBV25-1 and TRBJ1-1; perhaps TRBD1 as D (5 bases). The V gene's germline CDR1 is MGHDK and CDR2 SYGVNS. V was cut by 3 bases and J by 5 bases, with 16 bases left in between. The CDR3 is 15 amino acids. Looking up the rest from reference TRBV25-1 and TRBJ1-1 gives the full variable domain: EADIYQTPRYLVIGTGKKITLECSQTMGHDKMYWYQQDPGMELHLIHYSYGVNSTEKGDLSSESTVSRIRTEHFPLTLESARPSHTSQYLCASSDPYRGVTEAFFGQGTRLTVV.

This sequence joins TRBV6-1 and TRBJ1-4; the D gene is possibly TRBD1 (6 bases). Trimming took 11 bases from V and 7 from J, leaving 17 bases between them. The germline CDR1 and CDR2 sequences are MNHNS and SASEGT. The CDR3 contains 13 residues. The CDR3 spells CASGGGPGEKLFF. Here the CDR3 DNA reads TGTGCCTCCGGGGGGGGGCCCGGTGAAAAACTGTTTTTT.

The CDR3 loop reads CASSPNWQLEGNTIYF. CDR3 in DNA: TGTGCCAGCTCCCCGAATTGGCAACTGGAGGGAAACACCATATATTTT. The chain uses TRBV18 and TRBJ1-3; no clear D. V was cut by 6 bases and J by 4 bases, with 19 bases left in between. CDR1 and CDR2 from the germline V gene are KGHSH and LQKENI. The length of the CDR3 is 16 residues.

The V gene is TRBV5-1, the J gene TRBJ2-3, with 9 bases matching TRBD1. Trimming cost V 4 bases and J 2 bases; bases outside gene matches: 8. This CDR3 has 16 amino acids. Germline-derived CDR1 and CDR2 are SGHRS and YFSETQ. CDR3 sequence (DNA): TGCGCCAGCAGCCCGGGGACAGGGAGGTCCACAGATACGCAGTATTTT. Its protein product is CASSPGTGRSTDTQYF. Variable domain in full (rest from reference TRBV5-1 and TRBJ2-3): KAGVTQTPRYLIKTRGQQVTLSCSPISGHRSVSWYQQTPGQGLQFLFEYFSETQRNKGNFPGRFSGRQFSNSRSEMNVSTLELGDSALYLCASSPGTGRSTDTQYFGPGTRLTVL.

The gene calls are TRBV19 and TRBJ2-7; 9 nucleotides match TRBD1. CDR3 length: 14 amino acids. The V gene's germline CDR1 is LNHDA and CDR2 SQIVND (reference sequence). J gave up 4 bases and V 3 bases, and 4 bases lay outside the gene matches. The CDR3 DNA reads TGTGCCAGTAGTATGCGGGACAGGGCGTACGAGCAGTACTTC. It encodes CASSMRDRAYEQYF. Variable domain in full (rest from reference TRBV19 and TRBJ2-7): DGGITQSPKYLFRKEGQNVTLSCEQNLNHDAMYWYRQDPGQGLRLIYYSQIVNDFQKGDIAEGYSVSREKKESFPLTVTSAQKNPTAFYLCASSMRDRAYEQYFGPGTRLTVT.

The CDR3 is CASTSQSAYNEQFF. CDR3 in DNA: TGTGCCAGCACCTCACAGTCCGCCTACAATGAGCAGTTCTTC. The V call is TRBV6-5, the J call TRBJ2-1; D not resolved. Deletions cut 7 bases from V and 2 bases from J, with 12 bases between. The CDR3 length is 14 residues. Germline V lookup: CDR1 MNHEY, CDR2 SVGAGI.

V gene TRBV9 combines with J gene TRBJ2-3; a weak D match, TRBD2 (6 bases). V was cut by 4 bases and J by 4 bases, with 16 bases left in between. The germline V gene encodes CDR1 SGDLS and CDR2 YYNGEE. The CDR3 length is 15 residues. The CDR3 bases are TGTGCCAGCAGCTCCGCAGGAGGGTACCCAGATACGCAGTATTTT. This translates into CASSSAGGYPDTQYF.

This chain uses TRBV25-1 with TRBJ1-3; D perhaps matches TRBD1 (5 bases). CDR1 and CDR2 from the germline V gene are MGHDK and SYGVNS. CDR3 length: 16 residues. Between the trimmed V and J ends, which lost 5 bases and 0 bases, there was a span of 14 bases. CDR3 sequence reads: CASSYPGGVSGNTIYF. Here the CDR3 DNA reads TGTGCCAGCAGTTATCCCGGAGGGGTCTCTGGAAACACCATATATTTT.

The chain joins TRBV5-1 to TRBJ1-1; possible D gene TRBD1, 6 bases. With 0 bases removed from V and 4 bases from J, the gap between germline ends came to 10 bases. The CDR3 contains 14 residues. The germline CDR1 and CDR2 sequences are SGHRS and YFSETQ. CDR3 protein: CASSLGQGITEAFF. The CDR3 DNA reads as TGCGCCAGCAGCTTGGGGCAGGGGATCACTGAAGCTTTCTTT.

The chain joins TRBV5-1 to TRBJ1-3, with D possibly TRBD1 on 5 matching bases. In germline, CDR1 is SGHRS, CDR2 YFSETQ. The CDR3 has 14 residues. V was pared by 4 bases and J by 2 bases, with 10 bases between. The CDR3 DNA is TGCGCCAGCAGCGAAGGGGTGGCTGGAAACACCATATATTTT. Translated: CASSEGVAGNTIYF. Full variable domain (outside the CDR3, taken from reference TRBV5-1 and TRBJ1-3): KAGVTQTPRYLIKTRGQQVTLSCSPISGHRSVSWYQQTPGQGLQFLFEYFSETQRNKGNFPGRFSGRQFSNSRSEMNVSTLELGDSALYLCASSEGVAGNTIYFGEGSWLTVV.

The V call is TRBV25-1, the J call TRBJ1-6, with 11 bases matching TRBD1. J gave up 9 bases and V 7 bases, and 2 bases lay outside the gene matches. The CDR3 is made up of 13 amino acids. From germline, CDR1 is MGHDK and CDR2 SYGVNS. CDR3 in DNA: TGTGCCAGCATTGGACAGGGGGCTTCACCCCTCCACTTT. Encoded protein: CASIGQGASPLHF. The entire variable domain, with the rest obtained from reference TRBV25-1 and TRBJ1-6, is as follows: EADIYQTPRYLVIGTGKKITLECSQTMGHDKMYWYQQDPGMELHLIHYSYGVNSTEKGDLSSESTVSRIRTEHFPLTLESARPSHTSQYLCASIGQGASPLHFGNGTRLTVT.

J is TRBJ2-1 and V is TRBV6-1; possibly TRBD2 for D (5 bases). Deletions cut 3 bases from V and 2 bases from J, with 11 bases between. The germline gives CDR1 MNHNS, CDR2 SASEGT. This CDR3 comprises 15 residues. The CDR3 DNA sequence: TGTGCCAGCAGTGAGGGAGCGGAGGCCTACAATGAGCAGTTCTTC. Its protein product is CASSEGAEAYNEQFF.

The chain joins TRBV5-1 to TRBJ2-7; D remains ambiguous. Between the trimmed V and J ends, which lost 4 bases and 2 bases, there was a span of 10 bases. Germline assignment: CDR1 SGHRS and CDR2 YFSETQ. The CDR3 length is 13 residues. CDR3 protein: CASSLLSAYEQYF. CDR3 in DNA: TGCGCCAGCAGCCTGTTGTCGGCCTACGAGCAGTACTTC.

The chain employs TRBV7-9 and TRBJ2-5, with 11 bases fitting TRBD2. V was pared by 4 bases and J by 4 bases, with 8 bases of the junction left unmatched. Germline V lookup: CDR1 SEHNR, CDR2 FQNEAQ (reference sequence). The CDR3 loop spans 16 amino acids. The CDR3 DNA reads TGTGCCAGCAGCTACCCGGGACTAGCGGTTCGAGAGACCCAGTACTTC. This sequence encodes CASSYPGLAVRETQYF.

The rearrangement joins TRBV14 to TRBJ2-3; D is uncertain. Trimming removed 1 base from V and 0 bases from J, with 5 bases in between. The CDR3 consists of 14 residues. Germline V gives CDR1 SGHDN, CDR2 FVKESK. CDR3 protein: CASSQVISTDTQYF. CDR3 in DNA: TGTGCCAGCAGCCAAGTAATAAGCACAGATACGCAGTATTTT.

This sequence joins TRBV9 and TRBJ1-1, with D unresolved. V was pared by 0 bases and J by 3 bases, with 6 bases between. The CDR3 totals 13 residues. From germline, CDR1 is SGDLS and CDR2 YYNGEE. CDR3 sequence reads: CASSVVLDTEAFF. DNA of the CDR3: TGTGCCAGCAGCGTAGTACTGGACACTGAAGCTTTCTTT.

The chain uses TRBV11-3 and TRBJ2-3, with D possibly matching TRBD2 (5 bases). Germline V gene sequence: CDR1 SGHNT, CDR2 YENEEA. This CDR3 is 15 amino acids long. V lost 5 bases to trimming and J lost 0 bases, with 12 bases between them. The CDR3 here is CASSPRGVSTDTQYF. Written as DNA, the CDR3 is TGTGCCAGCAGCCCCCGGGGAGTCAGCACAGATACGCAGTATTTT.

This clone showed up just a few times. This sequence joins TRBV6-5 and TRBJ1-1; tentatively, D is TRBD1 (5 bases). V lost 6 bases to trimming and J lost 3 bases, with 5 bases between them. This CDR3 has 11 amino acids. From germline, CDR1 is MNHEY and CDR2 SVGAGI. The CDR3 DNA reads as TGTGCCAGCAGCAGGGACACTGAAGCTTTCTTT. It translates to CASSRDTEAFF.

This clone was recorded only once. The rearrangement uses TRBV2 and TRBJ2-1; D might be TRBD1 (6 bases). The germline V gene encodes CDR1 SNHLY and CDR2 FYNNEI. The CDR3 contains 15 residues. V was shortened by 5 bases and J by 6 bases, with 17 bases between the two germline ends. CDR3 in amino acids: CASSPQGILVNEQFF. The CDR3 coding sequence is TGTGCCAGCAGTCCACAGGGCATTCTGGTCAATGAGCAGTTCTTC.